These T cell receptor beta chains were read from a single sample in a study of T cell repertoires in aging, cancer and after chemotherapy. From the multiplex PCR reads, TCRdb called clonotypes with MiXCR, one entry per CDR3 protein. The data show about 1,400 distinct CDR3 sequences, with about a third seen just once and 10% to 12% held by the top ten. Source material: blood. The receptors were sampled from a human donor with a solid tumor. CDR3s include the opening cysteine and the closing phenylalanine or tryptophan. Clone sizes are given selectively: once, few, many, or a class where the clone is expanded.

v_gene | abundance | CDR3aa
TRBV7-2 | - | CASSLGGNEKLFF
TRBV7-2 | - | CASSQGRGYNEQFF
TRBV5-5 | - | CASSLTGHVQYF
TRBV20-1 | few | CSARPTSGQGREGQPQHF
TRBV4-3 | - | CASSQGSIRSYEQYF
TRBV5-1 | - | CASSLESRNIQYF
TRBV6-6 | - | CASSYGGTSGENSYEQYF
TRBV5-1 | - | CASSWTSGDTGELFF
TRBV30 | - | CAWSPGHTDTQYF
TRBV10-3 | - | CAIRAEAVTEAFF
TRBV6-2/TRBV6-3 | few | CASYYGTSGGSSYEQYF
TRBV6-1 | few | CASATYEQYF
TRBV6-1 | - | CASSGTGDQPQHF
TRBV7-3 | few | CASSLGSYEQYF
TRBV7-2 | large | CASSSHRVVSTDTQYF
TRBV4-3 | - | CASSQDGNYEQYF
TRBV6-5 | - | CASSYSIWGITSEQYF
TRBV29-1 | large | CSVDLDTQYF
TRBV12-3/TRBV12-4 | - | CASSLMTGYEQYF
TRBV12-3/TRBV12-4 | - | CASSLRGEKLFF
TRBV7-2 | - | CATSGDRRETQYF
TRBV19 | - | CASQQKASGIYEQYF
TRBV4-3 | few | CASSQGGEGSGANVLTF
TRBV4-3 | - | CASSQDRLAGSYEQYF
TRBV12-3/TRBV12-4 | - | CASRRQDLYEQYF
TRBV7-2 | few | CASSLGPQGGLVTF
TRBV20-1 | - | CSASRLAGGSYQETQYF
TRBV18 | - | CASSPGTGSTDTQYF
TRBV5-4 | - | CASTPGRNTEAFF
TRBV5-1 | - | CASSLGYSNTEAFF
TRBV28 | - | CASSRPGMTNEKLFF